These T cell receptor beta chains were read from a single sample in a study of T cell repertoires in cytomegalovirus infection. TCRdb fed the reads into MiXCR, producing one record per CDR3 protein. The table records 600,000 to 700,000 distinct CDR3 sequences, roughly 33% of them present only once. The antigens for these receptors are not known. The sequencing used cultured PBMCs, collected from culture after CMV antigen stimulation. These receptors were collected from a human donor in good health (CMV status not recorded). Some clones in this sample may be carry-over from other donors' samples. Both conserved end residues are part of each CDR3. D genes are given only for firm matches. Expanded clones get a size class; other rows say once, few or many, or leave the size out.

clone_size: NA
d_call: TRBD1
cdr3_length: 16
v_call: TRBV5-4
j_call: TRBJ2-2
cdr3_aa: CASSLGLQGATGELFF
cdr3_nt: TGTGCCAGCAGCTTGGGTCTACAGGGGGCCACCGGGGAGCTGTTTTTT

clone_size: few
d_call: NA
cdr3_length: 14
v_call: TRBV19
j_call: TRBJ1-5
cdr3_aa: CASSRDRYNQPQHF
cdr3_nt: TGTGCCAGTAGTCGCGACAGATACAATCAGCCCCAGCATTTT

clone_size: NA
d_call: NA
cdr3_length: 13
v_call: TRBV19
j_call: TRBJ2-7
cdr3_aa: CASSIASGAEQYF
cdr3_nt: TGTGCCAGTAGTATTGCGTCCGGGGCCGAGCAGTACTTC

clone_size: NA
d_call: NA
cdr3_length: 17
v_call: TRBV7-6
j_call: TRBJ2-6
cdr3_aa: CASSLHMDTHGANVLTF
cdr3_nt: TGTGCCAGCAGCCTCCATATGGACACTCATGGGGCCAACGTCCTGACTTTC

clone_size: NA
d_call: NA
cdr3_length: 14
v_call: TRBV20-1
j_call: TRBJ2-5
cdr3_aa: CSARLSVGQETQYF
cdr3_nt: TGCAGTGCTAGGCTCTCGGTGGGCCAAGAGACCCAGTACTTC

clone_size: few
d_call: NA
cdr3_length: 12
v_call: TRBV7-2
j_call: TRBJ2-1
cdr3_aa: CASSQRPHEQFF
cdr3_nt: TGTGCCAGCAGTCAACGTCCCCATGAGCAGTTCTTC

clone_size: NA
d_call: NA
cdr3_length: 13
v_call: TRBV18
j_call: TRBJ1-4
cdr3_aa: CASSQGVNEKLFF
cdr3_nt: TGTGCCAGCTCACAGGGGGTTAATGAAAAACTGTTTTTT

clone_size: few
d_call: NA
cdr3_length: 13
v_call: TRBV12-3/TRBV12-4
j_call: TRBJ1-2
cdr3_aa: CASRWNTDYGYTF
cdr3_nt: TGTGCCAGCAGATGGAACACAGACTATGGCTACACCTTC

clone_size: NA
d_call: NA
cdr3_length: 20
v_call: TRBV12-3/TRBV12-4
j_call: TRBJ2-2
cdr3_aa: CASTSPGQGGLSKNTGELFF
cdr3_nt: TGTGCCAGCACTTCCCCTGGCCAAGGGGGGTTATCCAAGAACACCGGGGAGCTGTTTTTT

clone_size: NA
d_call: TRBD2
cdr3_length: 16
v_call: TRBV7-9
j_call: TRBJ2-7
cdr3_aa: CASSKFTSGLYHEQYF
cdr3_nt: TGTGCCAGCAGCAAATTCACTAGCGGTCTTTACCACGAGCAGTACTTC

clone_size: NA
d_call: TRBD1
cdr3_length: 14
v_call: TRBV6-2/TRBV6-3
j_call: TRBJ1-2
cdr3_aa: CAGGPGTGSYGYTF
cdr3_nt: TGTGCCGGAGGCCCGGGGACAGGCTCCTATGGCTACACCTTC

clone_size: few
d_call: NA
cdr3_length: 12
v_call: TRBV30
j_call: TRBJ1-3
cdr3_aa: CAWNPSGNTIYF
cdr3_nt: TGTGCCTGGAATCCCTCTGGAAACACCATATATTTT

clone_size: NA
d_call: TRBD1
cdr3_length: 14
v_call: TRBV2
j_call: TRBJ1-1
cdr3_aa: CASSVLDRGTEAFF
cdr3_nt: TGTGCCAGCAGTGTTCTGGACAGGGGAACTGAAGCTTTCTTT

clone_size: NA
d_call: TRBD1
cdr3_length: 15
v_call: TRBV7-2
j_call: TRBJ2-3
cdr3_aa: CASSVRDRGADTQYF
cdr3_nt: TGTGCCAGCAGCGTCCGGGACAGGGGCGCAGATACGCAGTATTTT

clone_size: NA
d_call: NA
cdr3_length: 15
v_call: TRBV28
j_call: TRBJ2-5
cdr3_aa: CASSSPSRVGETQYF
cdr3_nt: TGTGCCAGCAGTTCCCCAAGCAGGGTGGGTGAGACCCAGTACTTC

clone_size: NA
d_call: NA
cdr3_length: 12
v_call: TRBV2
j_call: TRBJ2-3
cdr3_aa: CASRGPPRTQYF
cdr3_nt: TGTGCCAGCAGGGGACCCCCGAGGACGCAGTATTTT

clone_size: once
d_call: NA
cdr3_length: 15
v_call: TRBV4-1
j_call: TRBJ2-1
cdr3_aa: CASSQDWDNYNEQFF
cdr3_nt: TGCGCCAGCAGCCAAGATTGGGACAACTACAATGAGCAGTTCTTC

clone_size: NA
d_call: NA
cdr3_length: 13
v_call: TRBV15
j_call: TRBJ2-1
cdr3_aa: CATSRDRGSEQFF
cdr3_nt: TGTGCCACCAGCAGAGATCGGGGATCTGAGCAGTTCTTC

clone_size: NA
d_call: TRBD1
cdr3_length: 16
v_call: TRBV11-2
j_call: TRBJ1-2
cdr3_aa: CASSLGQILTNYGYTF
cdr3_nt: TGTGCCAGCAGCTTGGGACAGATCCTTACTAACTATGGCTACACCTTC

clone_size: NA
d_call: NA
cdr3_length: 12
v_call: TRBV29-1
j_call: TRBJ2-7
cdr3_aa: CSVASESYEQYF
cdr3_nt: TGCAGCGTTGCATCCGAATCCTACGAGCAGTACTTC

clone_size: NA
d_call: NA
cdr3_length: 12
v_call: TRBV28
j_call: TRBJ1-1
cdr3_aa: CASSTKGGEAFF
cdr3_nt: TGTGCCAGCAGCACAAAGGGGGGTGAGGCTTTCTTT

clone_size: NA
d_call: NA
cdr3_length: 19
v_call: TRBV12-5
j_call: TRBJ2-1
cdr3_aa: CASGLETNFLGLGGNEQFF
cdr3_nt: TGTGCTAGTGGTTTGGAAACTAATTTTTTGGGGTTGGGGGGCAATGAGCAGTTCTTC

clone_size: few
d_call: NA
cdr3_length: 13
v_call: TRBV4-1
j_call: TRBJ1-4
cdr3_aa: CASAMGLVEKLFF
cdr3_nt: TGCGCCAGCGCTATGGGGTTGGTCGAAAAACTGTTTTTT

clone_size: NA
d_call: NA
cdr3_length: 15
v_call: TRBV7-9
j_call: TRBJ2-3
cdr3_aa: CASSLVGPRPDTQYF
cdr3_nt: TGTGCCAGCAGCTTAGTGGGACCCCGCCCAGATACGCAGTATTTT

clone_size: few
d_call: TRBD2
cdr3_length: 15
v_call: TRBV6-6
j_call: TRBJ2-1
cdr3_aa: CASSLSGAQYNEQFF
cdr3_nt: TGTGCCAGCAGTCTTAGCGGGGCACAATACAATGAGCAGTTCTTC

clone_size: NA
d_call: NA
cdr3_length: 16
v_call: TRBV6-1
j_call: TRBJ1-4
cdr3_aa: CASSEAWGRYNEKLFF
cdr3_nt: TGTGCCAGCAGTGAAGCCTGGGGCCGTTACAATGAAAAACTGTTTTTT

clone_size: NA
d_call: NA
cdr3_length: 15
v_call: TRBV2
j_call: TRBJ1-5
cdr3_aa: CASSEGQFSNQPQHF
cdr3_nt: TGTGCCAGCAGTGAGGGACAATTTAGCAATCAGCCCCAGCATTTT

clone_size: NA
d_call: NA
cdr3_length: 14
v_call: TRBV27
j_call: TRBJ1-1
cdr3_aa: CASSRQGSNAEAFF
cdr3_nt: TGTGCCAGCAGCCGCCAGGGCAGCAACGCTGAAGCTTTCTTT

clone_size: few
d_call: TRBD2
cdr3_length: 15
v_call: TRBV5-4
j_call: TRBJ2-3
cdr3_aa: CASRRLAGESDTQYF
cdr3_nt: TGTGCCAGCAGAAGACTAGCGGGAGAGTCAGATACGCAGTATTTT